Listed below are T cell receptor beta chains from one sample, sequenced in a study of cytomegalovirus exposure and HLA in healthy donors. Sequencing was performed with immunoSEQ multiplex PCR; in TCRdb, only in-frame clones are kept and a portion is missing. The sample holds about 170,000 clones; around 80% are singletons and the top ten take roughly 1.4%. The sequencing input was PBMCs. These receptors all come from a woman in her thirties in good health and CMV-seropositive. CDR3s include the opening cysteine and the closing phenylalanine or tryptophan.

>TRBV27
CASSSTGGRGNQPQHF
>TRBV2
CASRELAGISSSYEQYF
>TRBV9
CASSVGGTSSYEQYF
>TRBV7-9
CASSLFVGPSGSSGDTQYF
>TRBV11-2
CASSLGGFHSGDTEAFF
>TRBV19
CASSSRGWNTEAFF
>TRBV30
CAWSVQGAGGYTF
>TRBV30
CAWSVKGTGVVLTF
>TRBV15
CATSRGGQLREAFF
>TRBV11-2
CASRIASTDTQYF
>TRBV10-3
CAISDDRGNQPQHF
>TRBV5-1
CASSLGTALAYEQYF
>TRBV2
CASFRLAGPNEQFF
>TRBV4-3
CASSQDPGLSVNEQFF
>TRBV19
CASQDRGGVGNQPQHF
>TRBV9
CASSEWRQDNEQFF
>TRBV28
CASSKQATNEKLFF
>TRBV27
CASHSPGGRGNTEAFF
>TRBV15
CATSRDFFIEAFF
>TRBV9
CASSEPWGGRATDTQYF
>TRBV27
CASRGGTSGNEQFF
>TRBV7-7
CASSLGGSREQFF
>TRBV6-1
CASSETRGPGQGLYEQYF
>TRBV10-3
CAISTGTEEAFF
>TRBV11-2
CASSSLGLTTNEQFF
>TRBV11-3
CASSLVAGLYEQYF
>TRBV5-1
CASSLATGSSADTQYF
>TRBV7-3
CASSPGQTYEQYF
>TRBV27
CASTWGTSGTDTQYF
>TRBV5-5
CASSLAGQVPQPQHF
>TRBV5-1
CASSLTQGGRVGETQYF
>TRBV28
CASSPMTGITDTQYF
>TRBV9
CASSVGSSGNQETQYF
>TRBV19
CASTSETQYF
>TRBV10-3
CAISQEKGYGYTF
>TRBV4-2
CASSFRLAGATSSYNEQFF
>TRBV10-2
CASSGGSGRVPGELFF
>TRBV6-1
CASSGGRAENTEAFF
>TRBV7-3
CASAPRGGRYNEQFF
>TRBV28
CASSTGQVSQPQHF
>TRBV5-8
CASSLEQGGYNEQFF
>TRBV6-5
CASSFRTGATEAFF
>TRBV7-8
CASRATGGPLSYNEQFF
>TRBV12-5
CASGLATSGETQYF
>TRBV9
CASSVGSHSYEQYF
>TRBV2
CASSVLREGQFYEQYF
>TRBV28
CASSLGGRAHEQYF
>TRBV30
CAWSVEGDYGYTF
>TRBV4-3
CASSPGDREVSAEAFF
>TRBV5-1
CASSPGQSLNYGYTF
>TRBV18
CASSPGLAGVGYEQYF
>TRBV19
CASSSAGLNTEAFF
>TRBV10-2
CASTERFTSGNYEQYF
>TRBV6-5
CASSYSTGETGETQYF
>TRBV27
CASKPDRGAGRNEQFF
>TRBV12-5
CASGLDPVSSDYNEQFF
>TRBV7-9
CASSLRRTDNEQFF
>TRBV2
CASSEDSGLSGANVLTF
>TRBV6-4
CASRTDRDGTEAFF
>TRBV30
CAWSAQGGNQPQHF